Listed below are T cell receptor beta chains from one sample, sequenced in a study of CD4 T cells in relation to SARS-CoV-2 and coronaviruses. Sequencing used immunoSEQ multiplex PCR; TCRdb keeps in-frame clones, though not all of them. In the table there are roughly 71,000 clones, over 80% of which are singletons. Sequencing input: memory CD4+ T cells from PBMCs. These receptors originate from a human donor in good health. Each CDR3 is given with its conserved first and last residue.

CDR3 protein: CASGRGLAGYNEQFF; V gene: TRBV10-1; J gene: TRBJ2-1
CDR3 protein: CATSYREGGYTF; V gene: TRBV24-1; J gene: TRBJ1-2
CDR3 protein: CASSARLAGIGGELFF; V gene: TRBV9; J gene: TRBJ2-2
CDR3 protein: CASSPRTSAPLSYNEQFF; V gene: TRBV3-1/TRBV3-2; J gene: TRBJ2-1
CDR3 protein: CSVLSGANVLTF; V gene: TRBV29-1; J gene: TRBJ2-6
CDR3 protein: CAISESFKIGAASGQPQHF; V gene: TRBV10-3; J gene: TRBJ1-5
CDR3 protein: CASSSPGVEEQYF; V gene: TRBV6-5; J gene: TRBJ2-7
CDR3 protein: CASSPGGRGYRNEQFF; V gene: TRBV4-1; J gene: TRBJ2-1
CDR3 protein: CASSPDRDQETQYF; V gene: TRBV7-2; J gene: TRBJ2-5
CDR3 protein: CASRDRGTGNSPLHF; V gene: TRBV6-5; J gene: TRBJ1-6
CDR3 protein: CASSLALGRGDNEQFF; V gene: TRBV7-9; J gene: TRBJ2-1
CDR3 protein: CASSPGDRFRDTQYF; V gene: TRBV5-1; J gene: TRBJ2-3
CDR3 protein: CASSLALAGNFYEQYF; V gene: TRBV11-2; J gene: TRBJ2-7
CDR3 protein: CASSDYYEQYF; V gene: TRBV6-1; J gene: TRBJ2-7
CDR3 protein: CASSLSGQDHNEQFF; V gene: TRBV7-8; J gene: TRBJ2-1
CDR3 protein: CASSIIGQIGIQPQHF; V gene: TRBV19; J gene: TRBJ1-5
CDR3 protein: CASSQDQAASSYEQYF; V gene: TRBV3-1/TRBV3-2; J gene: TRBJ2-7
CDR3 protein: CASSLTGDSGEQYF; V gene: TRBV7-3; J gene: TRBJ2-7
CDR3 protein: CASSEATGATEAFF; V gene: TRBV2; J gene: TRBJ1-1
CDR3 protein: CASSMGTFSYEQYF; V gene: TRBV19; J gene: TRBJ2-7
CDR3 protein: CAWSSKDHLYNEQFF; V gene: TRBV30; J gene: TRBJ2-1
CDR3 protein: CASSLSGSYNSPLHF; V gene: TRBV7-2; J gene: TRBJ1-6
CDR3 protein: CASSLGGYGYTF; V gene: TRBV28; J gene: TRBJ1-2
CDR3 protein: CASLDSPPRNSYEQYF; V gene: TRBV2; J gene: TRBJ2-7
CDR3 protein: CASSSQGARSKNIQYF; V gene: TRBV7-2; J gene: TRBJ2-4
CDR3 protein: CASSQGRPYEQYF; V gene: TRBV3-1/TRBV3-2; J gene: TRBJ2-7
CDR3 protein: CASSLILAGLSYNEQFF; V gene: TRBV7-8; J gene: TRBJ2-1
CDR3 protein: CASTMGWGSNTEAFF; V gene: TRBV2; J gene: TRBJ1-1
CDR3 protein: CASSLGTQNTGELFF; V gene: TRBV7-6; J gene: TRBJ2-2
CDR3 protein: CASHKRGYEQYF; V gene: TRBV5-6; J gene: TRBJ2-7
CDR3 protein: CASSLGAGRNYGYTF; V gene: TRBV5-5; J gene: TRBJ1-2
CDR3 protein: CASSGGGFAGADTQYF; V gene: TRBV5-1; J gene: TRBJ2-3
CDR3 protein: CASSKKRRGGIGNQPQHF; V gene: TRBV21-1; J gene: TRBJ1-5
CDR3 protein: CASSYGASKHIQYF; V gene: TRBV6-6; J gene: TRBJ2-4
CDR3 protein: CASSDLGGAGSYEQYF; V gene: TRBV2; J gene: TRBJ2-7
CDR3 protein: CASLRDSGEKLFF; V gene: TRBV30; J gene: TRBJ1-4
CDR3 protein: CASSRQGAYQPQHF; V gene: TRBV19; J gene: TRBJ1-5
CDR3 protein: CASSQTGPASPDTQYF; V gene: TRBV4-1; J gene: TRBJ2-3
CDR3 protein: CASSRRNNEQFF; V gene: TRBV6-5; J gene: TRBJ2-1
CDR3 protein: CASSTSTGGRPYEQYF; V gene: TRBV7-9; J gene: TRBJ2-7
CDR3 protein: CASSLTSLFAHEQFF; V gene: TRBV7-3; J gene: TRBJ2-1
CDR3 protein: CAISAAAGLAGVTGELFF; V gene: TRBV10-3; J gene: TRBJ2-2
CDR3 protein: CASSPAGTGGVDTQYF; V gene: TRBV5-4; J gene: TRBJ2-3
CDR3 protein: CASSQTTGRDQLYEQFF; V gene: TRBV4-1; J gene: TRBJ2-1
CDR3 protein: CASSPFRQGGTEAFF; V gene: TRBV7-9; J gene: TRBJ1-1
CDR3 protein: CAWSVAGRETQYF; V gene: TRBV30; J gene: TRBJ2-5
CDR3 protein: CSVLPDRNTDTQYF; V gene: TRBV29-1; J gene: TRBJ2-3
CDR3 protein: CASSQGQGGTEAFF; V gene: TRBV18; J gene: TRBJ1-1
CDR3 protein: CASSPPSTEPNEQFF; V gene: TRBV18; J gene: TRBJ2-1
CDR3 protein: CASSLLSTSAGNEQYF; V gene: TRBV5-1; J gene: TRBJ2-7
CDR3 protein: CASSVGQDPTGELFF; V gene: TRBV9; J gene: TRBJ2-2
CDR3 protein: CAISESTSTDTQYF; V gene: TRBV10-3; J gene: TRBJ2-3
CDR3 protein: CASEVAGGLAKDTDTQYF; V gene: TRBV7-9; J gene: TRBJ2-3